These T cell receptor beta chains were read from a single sample in a study of T cells in Graves' hyperthyroidism and ophthalmopathy. Each CDR3 protein gets one entry after TCRdb re-called the multiplex PCR reads with MiXCR. The data contain 660,000 or so distinct CDR3 sequences, 40% to 55% of them singletons. Sequencing was carried out using peripheral blood or thyroid tissue (not recorded which). These receptors all come from an adult man with Graves' disease, either hyperthyroidism or ophthalmopathy (not recorded which). CDR3s include the opening cysteine and the closing phenylalanine or tryptophan. D genes are given only for firm matches. Some rows have no size entry. The others give once, few or many, or a class for an expanded clone.

j_call v_call d_call clone_size cdr3_nt cdr3_aa
TRBJ1-4 TRBV27 - few TGTGCCAGCAGTTTATACCGGGCCCCAACTAATGAAAAACTGTTTTTT CASSLYRAPTNEKLFF
TRBJ1-5 TRBV20-1 - many TGCAGTGCTAGAGATGAAACCAGCAATCAGCCCCAGCATTTT CSARDETSNQPQHF
TRBJ1-5 TRBV2 - many TGTGCCAGCAGCCCCGGATGGGGTAGCAATCAGCCCCAGCATTTT CASSPGWGSNQPQHF
TRBJ2-2 TRBV10-3 TRBD2 - TGTGCCATCAGTTGGACCGGGACTAGGTTGCCCGGGGAGCTGTTTTTT CAISWTGTRLPGELFF
TRBJ2-5 TRBV29-1 - - TGCAGCGTTCTCCCCACAAGGTACCAAGAGACCCAGTACTTC CSVLPTRYQETQYF
TRBJ1-6 TRBV5-8 TRBD1 many TGTGCCAGCAGCTCCGACCGCAGGGGGCTCGACTCACCCCTCCACTTT CASSSDRRGLDSPLHF
TRBJ2-7 TRBV6-1 TRBD2 - TGTGCCAGCAGTTACGGGGGAGGGATTTCCTACGAGCAGTACTTC CASSYGGGISYEQYF
TRBJ1-6 TRBV7-2 TRBD1 - TGTGCCAGCAGTTTTGGACAGGGGGCATTACCCCTCCACTTT CASSFGQGALPLHF
TRBJ2-5 TRBV9 - few TGTGCCAGCAGCACCTACGTCGGTGGCCGCGAGACCCAGTACTTC CASSTYVGGRETQYF
TRBJ2-5 TRBV5-1 - - TGCGCCAGCAGCATAGAAGACAGGTTGGAAGAGACCCAGTACTTC CASSIEDRLEETQYF
TRBJ1-2 TRBV7-9 - - TGTGCCAGCAGCTTAGTCTCACGAGGACAGAGCTTTAACTATGGCTACACCTTC CASSLVSRGQSFNYGYTF
TRBJ2-3 TRBV12-3/TRBV12-4 - - TGTGCCAGCAGCGTGTCCACGTCTGATACGCAGTATTTT CASSVSTSDTQYF
TRBJ2-7 TRBV25-1 - - TGTGCCAGCAGTGAGGGCTTCGGGCTAAACTACGAGCAGTACTTC CASSEGFGLNYEQYF
TRBJ1-5 TRBV24-1 - - TGTGCCAGTACTCGGGTAGTCAATCAGCCCCAGCATTTT CASTRVVNQPQHF
TRBJ2-5 TRBV12-3/TRBV12-4 - - TGTGCCAGCGCCACCCAGTACTTC CASATQYF
TRBJ1-2 TRBV29-1 - many TGCAGCGTTATCGACAACTATGGCTACACCTTC CSVIDNYGYTF
TRBJ2-5 TRBV7-2 - - TGTGCCAGCAGCCCCCGCCTGGACGGGACCCAGTACTTC CASSPRLDGTQYF
TRBJ1-2 TRBV9 TRBD1 many TGTGCCAGCAGTGGAGGCAGGGGGCGAGACTATGGCTACACCTTC CASSGGRGRDYGYTF
TRBJ2-7 TRBV10-2 TRBD2 few TGTGCCAGCAGTGAACCCGCTAGCGGGGGCTACGAGCAGTACTTC CASSEPASGGYEQYF
TRBJ1-1 TRBV25-1 - many TGTGCCAGCAGGGGGGCGAACACTGAAGCTTTCTTT CASRGANTEAFF
TRBJ2-7 TRBV24-1 - - TGTGCCACCAGTGAGCAAGGGGGACCCTACGAGCAGTACTTC CATSEQGGPYEQYF
TRBJ2-7 TRBV29-1 TRBD2 - TGCAGCGTGGCTGGGACGGCCGGACTAGCGGACCCCTACGAGCAGTACTTC CSVAGTAGLADPYEQYF
TRBJ1-1 TRBV6-1 TRBD1 - TGTGCCAGCAGTCCTATCGGGGGACAGGTGAACACTGAAGCTTTCTTT CASSPIGGQVNTEAFF
TRBJ1-2 TRBV25-1 TRBD1 - TGTGCCAGCAGAGATCTCCAGGGGGCTTGGGGTGGCTACACCTTC CASRDLQGAWGGYTF
TRBJ1-2 TRBV15 TRBD1 many TGTGCCACCAGCGGACAGGGGGAAGGCTACACCTTC CATSGQGEGYTF
TRBJ1-3 TRBV29-1 - - TGCAGCTTCTCGCAAACTGGAAACACCATATATTTT CSFSQTGNTIYF
TRBJ2-6 TRBV7-9 - once TGTGCCTGGTCTCAGGAGATCTCTGGGGCCAACGTCCTGACTTTC CAWSQEISGANVLTF
TRBJ2-5 TRBV15 TRBD2 many TGTGCCACCAGCAGTGTTCTAGCGGGGAACCAAGAGACCCAGTACTTC CATSSVLAGNQETQYF
TRBJ1-1 TRBV2 TRBD1 once TGTGCCAGCTCAGCAGACAGGGTTGAAGCTTTCTTT CASSADRVEAFF
TRBJ2-7 TRBV19 TRBD1 - TGTGCCAGTACCCAACCGGGACAGGGGGTAACCGAGCAGTACTTC CASTQPGQGVTEQYF
TRBJ2-7 TRBV7-9 TRBD2 few TGTGCCAGCAGCTTAATAGGGACTAGCGAGACACGAGAGCAGTACTTC CASSLIGTSETREQYF
TRBJ2-7 TRBV5-1 - - TGCGCCAGCAGCCTTACGGCTAACGGGATCCCCTCATACGAGCAGTACTTC CASSLTANGIPSYEQYF
TRBJ2-7 TRBV6-1 TRBD1 - TGTGCCAGCCTGACAGGGGGCAGGGCCTACGAGCAGTACTTC CASLTGGRAYEQYF
TRBJ2-7 TRBV5-5 TRBD1 - TGTGCCAGCAGCCCGGGGGTTACAGGGGGCTACGAGCAGTACTTC CASSPGVTGGYEQYF
TRBJ1-2 TRBV11-2 TRBD1 - TGTGCCAGCAGTTCAGATCCGGGACAGAAAGACTATGGCTACACCTTC CASSSDPGQKDYGYTF
TRBJ1-6 TRBV25-1 - - TGTGCCAGCTTAGATTCGACGAGTTCACCCCTCCACTTT CASLDSTSSPLHF
TRBJ1-1 TRBV10-3 TRBD1 once TGTGCCATCAGTGACCCAGTGACAGGGGGCGTTGGAGCTTTCTTT CAISDPVTGGVGAFF
TRBJ1-5 TRBV19 TRBD1 - TGTGCCACTAGACAGGGGGGAATCAGCAATCAGCCCCAGCATTTT CATRQGGISNQPQHF
TRBJ1-1 TRBV29-1 TRBD1 once TGCAGCTTGGCCGGGACAGGGAACACTGAAGCTTTCTTT CSLAGTGNTEAFF
TRBJ1-4 TRBV20-1 TRBD1 many TGCAGTGCTAGAGATATGGGACAGCTTAATGAAAAACTGTTTTTT CSARDMGQLNEKLFF
TRBJ2-7 TRBV7-9 - many TGTGCCAGCAGCTTTTCGGCATACGAGCAGTACTTC CASSFSAYEQYF
TRBJ1-5 TRBV13 - - TGTGCCAGCAGCTTAGGAGGGGTGCCGGAGCCCCAGCATTTT CASSLGGVPEPQHF
TRBJ1-6 TRBV29-1 TRBD1 many TGCAGCGTCGGGACAGGGAGTATTTCACCCCTCCACTTT CSVGTGSISPLHF
TRBJ1-4 TRBV7-9 - many TGTGCCAGCAGTGACGGGGCTAATGAAAAACTGTTTTTT CASSDGANEKLFF
TRBJ1-6 TRBV7-9 - - TGTGCCAGCAGCCACGGGCAGGGCGATTCACCCCTCCACTTT CASSHGQGDSPLHF
TRBJ1-2 TRBV20-1 TRBD1 few TGCAGTGCTAGAGCATCACAGGGGGCAAGTTATGGCTACACCTTC CSARASQGASYGYTF
TRBJ2-5 TRBV2 - - TGTGCCACCAGTTACCCGGGCAGGTACCAAGAGACCCAGTACTTC CATSYPGRYQETQYF
TRBJ2-3 TRBV5-5 - - TGTGCCAGCAGCTTCCCGGGGGATACGCAGTATTTT CASSFPGDTQYF
TRBJ2-7 TRBV13 TRBD1 - TGTGCCAGCAGCTTAAAGACAGGGGTAGACGAGCAGTACTTC CASSLKTGVDEQYF
TRBJ1-2 TRBV29-1 TRBD1 many TGCAGCGTTGCCGGGGACAGGCACAGCTATGGCTACACCTTC CSVAGDRHSYGYTF
TRBJ2-5 TRBV12-3/TRBV12-4 TRBD1 - TGTGCCAGCAGGGGGGACAGGGGGAAGACCCAGTACTTC CASRGDRGKTQYF
TRBJ1-1 TRBV9 TRBD1 - TGTGCCAGCAGCCCCCGGACAGGGACAAGGTGGTTAAGCGGCACTGAAGCTTTCTTT CASSPRTGTRWLSGTEAFF
TRBJ1-1 TRBV25-1 - - TGTGCCAGCAGACTCCAGGGGATCCCTGAAGCTTTCTTT CASRLQGIPEAFF